The source of this TCR beta chain is a study of neoadjuvant anti-PD-1 for oral cavity cancer. Study-wide context: Nivolumab at 3 mg/kg was mostly given biweekly, three to four doses, pre-surgery. Study-level findings and limits: Treg/Th17 ratio rose with pretreatment blood and fell with post-treatment tumor TCRbeta clonality.

This clone was seen more than once but under ten times. The antigen is undetermined. CDR1 is MNHEY, CDR2 SMNVEV, per germline (reference sequence). CDR3 length: 13 amino acids. V dropped 6 bases and J dropped 2 bases, with 10 bases sitting between them. Measured with immunoSEQ multiplex PCR; TCRdb has only the in-frame clones, and not every one. Of about 15,000 clones listed, approximately 40% are singletons. The time point was: after neoadjuvant nivolumab, at surgical resection. The sample was tumor tissue, taken after nivolumab (anti-PD-1) treatment. The gene calls are TRBV27 and TRBJ1-2; D gene ambiguous. The sequence was collected from a person aged 35 to 85 with oral cavity squamous cell carcinoma. DNA of the CDR3: TGTGCCAGCAGCTCGAAAGGGAACTATGGCTACACCTTC. It is translated as CASSSKGNYGYTF.